Each of the 22 T cell receptor beta chains below was sequenced from the same sample in a study of blood T cell repertoires in COVID-19. The repertoire was sequenced with immunoSEQ multiplex PCR; TCRdb's copy has only in-frame clones and lacks some. The sample consists of 200,000 or so clones, 70% to 90% of them appearing once. The specimen was PBMCs or T cells enriched from blood (not recorded which). The receptors shown here come from a middle-aged woman with acute COVID-19.

This chain uses TRBV3-1 (or the pseudogene TRBV3-2) with TRBJ1-1; 9 nucleotides agree with TRBD1. The CDR3 runs to 15 residues. Germline values: CDR1 LGHDT, CDR2 YNNKEL (reference sequence). Losses at the gene ends were 3 bases for V and 2 bases for J; bases not matched to a gene: 4. CDR3 sequence: CASSQRQGGNTEAFF. CDR3 coding DNA: TGTGCCAGCAGCCAGAGACAGGGGGGAAACACTGAAGCTTTCTTT.

This sequence joins TRBV7-9 and TRBJ2-1; D is possibly TRBD2 (5 bases). The CDR3 consists of 12 residues. From germline, CDR1 is SEHNR and CDR2 FQNEAQ (reference sequence). The V end was cut by 3 bases, the J end by 7 bases, with 7 bases between. CDR3 nucleotides: TGTGCCAGCAGCTTGGAGGTGAATGAGCAGTTCTTC. Encoded protein: CASSLEVNEQFF. The full variable domain, its missing parts supplied by reference TRBV7-9 and TRBJ2-1, is DTGVSQNPRHKITKRGQNVTFRCDPISEHNRLYWYRQTLGQGPEFLTYFQNEAQLEKSRLLSDRFSAERPKGSFSTLEIQRTEQGDSAMYLCASSLEVNEQFFGPGTRLTVL.

The chain joins TRBV4-1 to TRBJ1-6; no definite D call. Germline V gene sequence: CDR1 MGHRA, CDR2 YSYEKL. The CDR3 has 13 residues. The germline V and J ends were trimmed by 1 base and 7 bases, with 5 bases remaining between them. The CDR3 DNA reads TGCGCCAGCAGCCAAGGAGTAAATTCACCCCTCCACTTT. Protein sequence: CASSQGVNSPLHF.

The J gene is TRBJ2-7, the V gene TRBV28; D is possibly TRBD2 (7 bases). V gave up 6 bases and J gave up 3 bases, with 12 bases separating them. Germline lookup yields CDR1 MDHEN and CDR2 SYDVKM. The CDR3 runs to 13 residues. The CDR3 spells CASRQGGSYEQYF. The DNA for the CDR3 is TGTGCCAGCAGACAGGGAGGGAGCTACGAGCAGTACTTC. The whole variable domain, remainder taken from reference TRBV28 and TRBJ2-7, is DVKVTQSSRYLVKRTGEKVFLECVQDMDHENMFWYRQDPGLGLRLIYFSYDVKMKEKGDIPEGYSVSREKKERFSLILESASTNQTSMYLCASRQGGSYEQYFGPGTRLTVT.

The chain has TRBV28 and TRBJ2-1; D call uncertain. The CDR3 sequence is 12 residues long. With 6 bases removed from V and 9 bases from J, the gap between germline ends came to 12 bases. Per the germline V gene, CDR1 is MDHEN and CDR2 is SYDVKM. CDR3: CASSTPLSEQFF. The CDR3 bases are TGTGCCAGCAGCACCCCACTCTCTGAGCAGTTCTTC.

V is TRBV7-2 and J is TRBJ2-7, with TRBD2 identical over 11 bases. V trimming: 5 bases; J trimming: 4 bases; junction bases outside the gene matches: 10. Germline V lookup: CDR1 SGHTA, CDR2 FQGNSA. The CDR3 sequence is 16 residues long. In nucleotides, the CDR3 is TGTGCCAGCAGCAAACCGGGACTAGCGGACAGTTACGAGCAGTACTTC. The encoded protein is CASSKPGLADSYEQYF.

The V gene is TRBV28, the J gene TRBJ1-2, with D possibly matching TRBD1 (5 bases). The germline gives CDR1 MDHEN, CDR2 SYDVKM. The CDR3 consists of 14 residues. Between the trimmed V and J ends, which lost 5 bases and 4 bases, there was a span of 14 bases. CDR3 bases: TGTGCCAGCAGTGCCCCGGGAGGGACCTATGGCTACACCTTC. Translated, it gives CASSAPGGTYGYTF.

The genes are TRBV28 and TRBJ2-7; 9 bases agree with TRBD1. This CDR3 has 16 amino acids. V was pared by 8 bases and J by 2 bases, with 13 bases of the junction left unmatched. In germline, CDR1 is MDHEN, CDR2 SYDVKM. CDR3 region: CASLDQGTGSTYEQYF. CDR3 DNA sequence: TGTGCCAGCTTGGATCAGGGGACAGGGAGTACCTACGAGCAGTACTTC.

The chain carries TRBV5-1 and TRBJ1-1; weak D call: TRBD1 (5 bases). The CDR3 has 15 amino acids. The V end lost 2 bases, the J end lost 3 bases, and 14 bases lay between the germline ends. Per germline, CDR1 SGHRS and CDR2 YFSETQ. The CDR3 protein is CASSFTGTGDTEAFF. The CDR3 DNA reads as TGCGCCAGCAGCTTCACCGGGACGGGGGACACTGAAGCTTTCTTT.

This clone was seen a few times. The genes are TRBV7-9 and TRBJ1-2, with 7 positions matching TRBD1. Trimming took 3 bases from V and 3 from J; bases not matched to a gene: 7. The germline V gene has CDR1 SEHNR and CDR2 FQNEAQ (reference sequence). This CDR3 is 15 amino acids long. For the CDR3, the DNA is TGTGCCAGCAGCTTGTCGACAGGGTCCGACTATGGCTACACCTTC. Its translation: CASSLSTGSDYGYTF.

This clone was counted once. The V and J genes are TRBV4-1 and TRBJ2-1; TRBD2 matches at 9 bases. The CDR3 sequence is 14 residues long. CDR1 and CDR2 (germline): MGHRA, YSYEKL. J lost 9 bases, V lost 0 bases, and 3 bases had no gene match. The CDR3 loop is CASSQDPSGIEQFF. CDR3 bases: TGCGCCAGCAGCCAAGATCCTAGCGGGATTGAGCAGTTCTTC.

The chain uses TRBV28 and TRBJ1-1; D is possibly TRBD1 (5 bases). Germline-derived CDR1 and CDR2 are MDHEN and SYDVKM. The V end lost 3 bases, the J end lost 7 bases, and 9 bases lay between the germline ends. The length of the CDR3 is 12 residues. The CDR3 DNA follows: TGTGCCAGCAGTTTTCGGGGGGATGAAGCTTTCTTT. Its protein is CASSFRGDEAFF.

This chain uses TRBV5-6 with TRBJ1-2, with 9 positions matching TRBD1. V was clipped by 4 bases and J by 8 bases; unmatched bases: 9. Per the germline V gene, CDR1 is SGHDT and CDR2 is YYEEEE. This CDR3 is 14 amino acids long. The CDR3 sequence: CASSPSDRGLGYTF. DNA for the CDR3: TGTGCCAGCAGCCCCTCGGACAGGGGTTTAGGCTACACCTTC.

This chain joins TRBV2 and TRBJ2-6; TRBD1 matches 7 bases. V shed 8 bases, J shed 2 bases, and the junction held 3 bases outside the gene matches. Germline CDR1 SNHLY, CDR2 FYNNEI. The CDR3 loop spans 14 amino acids. This CDR3 reads CASRTGAGANVLTF. The CDR3 DNA reads TGTGCCAGCCGCACAGGGGCTGGGGCCAACGTCCTGACTTTC.

The chain combines TRBV29-1 with TRBJ2-1; 8 bases are shared with TRBD1. CDR1 SQVTM and CDR2 ANQGSEA come from the germline V gene. CDR3 length: 14 residues. V gave up 4 bases and J gave up 7 bases; unmatched junction bases: 9. This chain's CDR3 is CSVVPDRVGNEQFF. The CDR3, as DNA: TGCAGCGTTGTCCCGGACAGGGTCGGGAATGAGCAGTTCTTC.

This chain connects TRBV9 to TRBJ1-6; 7 bases are shared with TRBD1. The germline V gene has CDR1 SGDLS and CDR2 YYNGEE. CDR3 length: 15 residues. Trimming removed 4 bases from V and 15 bases from J; junction bases left unmatched: 16. CDR3 region: CASSPRTGGDSGLHF. CDR3 nucleotide sequence: TGTGCCAGCAGCCCGCGGACAGGTGGAGATTCGGGCCTCCACTTT.

This sequence joins TRBV28 and TRBJ2-1, with 14 positions matching TRBD2. The CDR3 has 18 amino acids. With 5 bases clipped from V and 8 bases from J, the junction kept 14 bases outside the gene matches. Germline loops: CDR1 MDHEN, CDR2 SYDVKM. The CDR3, as DNA: TGTGCCAGCAGTCTCGGGACTAGCGGGAGTTACCCGGTGGATGAGCAGTTCTTC. Translating it yields CASSLGTSGSYPVDEQFF.

The chain recombines TRBV11-3 with TRBJ2-2, with 11 bases aligning to TRBD2. From germline, CDR1 is SGHNT and CDR2 YENEEA. This CDR3 is 15 amino acids long. V shed 9 bases, J shed 3 bases, and the junction held 6 bases outside the gene matches. CDR3 nucleotide sequence: TGTGCCAGTGGGACTAGCGGACCATACACCGGGGAGCTGTTTTTT. Translation: CASGTSGPYTGELFF. Full variable domain (missing parts from reference TRBV11-3 and TRBJ2-2): EAGVVQSPRYKIIEKKQPVAFWCNPISGHNTLYWYLQNLGQGPELLIRYENEEAVDDSQLPKDRFSAERLKGVDSTLKIQPAELGDSAVYLCASGTSGPYTGELFFGEGSRLTVL.

V usage is TRBV5-4 and J usage is TRBJ2-3; 8 nucleotides align to TRBD1. V dropped 4 bases and J dropped 4; count of bases not matched to a gene: 8. The V gene's germline CDR1 is SGHNT and CDR2 YYREEE (reference sequence). This CDR3 spans 15 amino acids. The CDR3: CASSLDRGTPDTQYF. The DNA of the CDR3 is TGTGCCAGCAGCCTTGACAGGGGTACACCAGATACGCAGTATTTT.

Only one count was recorded for this clone. The CDR3 loop is CASKRTSGDTQYF. The DNA for the CDR3 is TGTGCCAGTAAGAGGACTAGCGGAGATACGCAGTATTTT. This rearrangement joins TRBV19 to TRBJ2-3; TRBD2 matches at 10 bases. Germline-derived CDR1 and CDR2 are LNHDA and SQIVND (reference sequence). V lost 7 bases, J lost 5 bases, and 3 bases stayed unmatched. This CDR3 comprises 13 residues.

The sample holds one count of this clone. V gene TRBV15 combines with J gene TRBJ2-5, with TRBD2 as a possible D gene (7 bases). In germline, CDR1 is LNHNV, CDR2 YYDKDF (reference sequence). This CDR3 is 16 amino acids long. V lost 0 bases and J 5 bases, leaving 16 bases between the germline ends. The CDR3 nucleotides read TGTGCCACCAGCAGAGATCATTTAGGGGGGGTGGAGACCCAGTACTTC. Its translation is CATSRDHLGGVETQYF. The complete variable domain, with remaining parts taken from reference TRBV15 and TRBJ2-5, reads DAMVIQNPRYQVTQFGKPVTLSCSQTLNHNVMYWYQQKSSQAPKLLFHYYDKDFNNEADTPDNFQSRRPNTSFCFLDIRSPGLGDTAMYLCATSRDHLGGVETQYFGPGTRLLVL.

This clone occurred a few times. The genes are TRBV10-1 and TRBJ2-1, with D tentatively TRBD2 (5 bases). This CDR3 is built from 15 residues. With 1 base removed from V and 7 bases from J, the gap between germline ends came to 14 bases. Germline CDR1 and CDR2: WNHNN and SYGVQD (reference sequence). CDR3 DNA: TGCGCCAGCAGTGAGTTTAGCGTGGGTAGTAATGAGCAGTTCTTC. Translated, it gives CASSEFSVGSNEQFF.